This T cell receptor beta chain was identified during a study of vaccination and CD4 T cells after COVID-19 (dated by TCRdb to the early 2020s). Background for the entire study: Convalescent patients had a positive SARS-CoV-2 result on nasal swab PCR, and of these patients, some 10 had mild disease and one had severe disease. In the convalescent cohort there were six males and four females, among whom were two Hispanic individuals, seven Caucasians, two Asians and one multiracial person. Each participant got two doses of either the Pfizer-BioNTech BNT162b2 vaccine (n=8) or the Moderna mRNA-1273 vaccine (n=2). Post-COVID blood samples were collected from convalescent patients a median of about 92 days after diagnosis, with a range of about 35 to 161 days. Post-vaccine blood samples were collected a median of around 10 weeks after the second vaccine dose, ranging from about 13 to 241 days. The cultures were stimulated with overlapping spike peptide pools from SARS-CoV-2 and from the common cold coronaviruses HCoV-NL63, HCoV-OC43 and HCoV-229E. In control cultures, a CEFX viral epitope pool was used as positive control, an HIV-1 Nef peptide pool was used as negative control, or no peptide was added. The spike-specific CD4+ TCR repertoire was compared before and after mRNA vaccination in 10 COVID-19 convalescent patients and a few infection-naive healthy vaccine recipients. Broad study findings and their caveats: In convalescent patients, a median roughly 88% of post-vaccine SARS-CoV-2-reactive clones were detected only after vaccination, suggesting vaccine-specific priming. Although the median number of SARS-CoV-2-reactive clonotypes went up from roughly 23 after infection to 30 to 45 after vaccination, the increase was not significant. Relatively few convalescent patients were included in the study, and early timepoints after natural infection were not analyzed. Nearly all vaccine-specific clones in convalescent patients (304 of 307) were mono-reactive for SARS-CoV-2 spike rather than cross-reactive with common cold coronaviruses.

Inclusive of the bounding cysteine and phenylalanine, the CDR3 is 15 residues long. The read is trimmed to its CDR3 DNA, 45 bases read in frame from base 1. The germline V gene provides CDR1 MDHEN and CDR2 SYDVKM. At the junction V is shortened by 5 bases and J by 3 bases, with 16 bases in between. The treatment or condition label here, explained by the study, means: roughly 10-day PBMC culture with coronavirus spike peptide pools or control peptides (ViraFEST assay). To expand antigen-specific T cells with peptide pools and then pick out the expanded clonotypes through TCR sequencing, the study relied on the ViraFEST assay. The convalescent patients' positive SARS-CoV-2 PCR tests fell between March and December 2020, which was before the Alpha, Beta and Delta variants emerged in the United States. Under 2.5 million PBMCs per well were cultured in IMDM with approximately 4.9% human AB serum and about 9.2 IU/ml IL-2, plus 10 ug/ml peptide pools. Half of the culture medium was replaced with fresh IL-2-containing medium on days 3 and 7. After 9 to 10 days of culture, CD4+ T cells were isolated by negative selection using the EasySep CD4+ T cell isolation kit. Ficoll-Paque Plus gradient centrifugation was used to isolate PBMCs from whole blood, and the isolated PBMCs were then either used fresh or cryopreserved at -140C. Each culture condition was generally run in triplicate wells.

Details on this clonotype: Its antigen remains undetermined. Base qualities are missing; no much larger clone stands one base away.

Libraries came from PCR. TCR sequencing of DNA from cultured CD4+ T cells used the Oncomine TCR Beta short-read assay at the Johns Hopkins FTIC core. The QIAamp micro DNA kit was used to extract genomic DNA from the cultured CD4+ T cells. Oncomine TCR Beta libraries from cultured CD4+ T cells were pooled using unique dual indexes and sequenced on an Illumina iSeq 100. In the source study's methods: Non-productive sequences were removed, and CDR3s not starting with C, not ending with F or W, or shorter than 7 amino acids were discarded. The MANAFEST web application identified antigen-specific clonotypes by comparing peptide-stimulated wells against reference wells and other culture wells. For a clone to be called positive, the clone needed an FDR below 0.05, an odds ratio above 5, and a productive frequency above 0.1% in at least two of three replicate wells. Clonotypes that were significantly expanded in both SARS-CoV-2 spike wells and at least one common cold coronavirus spike condition were defined as cross-reactive. Using R version 3.6.1, CDR3 homology was evaluated through Levenshtein distances (stringdist) along with unrooted phylogenetic trees (ape). The public reads were reprocessed in TCRdb via fastp at Q25 and MiXCR, keeping in-frame beta chains. Identical CDR3 proteins give one entry, which carries the most common genes and DNA. The V and J calls and clone size are TCRdb's, not the authors'. Here the sample has under 20,000 distinct CDR3 sequences; roughly 43% occur a single time. The ten largest clones add up to under 8% of the sample.

Recombination linked TRBV28 to TRBJ1-2; the D gene identity is not certain. The receptor was isolated from a human donor who had recovered from COVID-19. Sequences were derived from CD4+ T cells from blood, cultured in vitro, sampled after SARS-CoV-2 vaccination. CDR3 region: CASSVPRLGDYGYTF. The nucleotides are TGTGCCAGCAGTGTACCCCGTTTAGGCGACTATGGCTACACCTTC.